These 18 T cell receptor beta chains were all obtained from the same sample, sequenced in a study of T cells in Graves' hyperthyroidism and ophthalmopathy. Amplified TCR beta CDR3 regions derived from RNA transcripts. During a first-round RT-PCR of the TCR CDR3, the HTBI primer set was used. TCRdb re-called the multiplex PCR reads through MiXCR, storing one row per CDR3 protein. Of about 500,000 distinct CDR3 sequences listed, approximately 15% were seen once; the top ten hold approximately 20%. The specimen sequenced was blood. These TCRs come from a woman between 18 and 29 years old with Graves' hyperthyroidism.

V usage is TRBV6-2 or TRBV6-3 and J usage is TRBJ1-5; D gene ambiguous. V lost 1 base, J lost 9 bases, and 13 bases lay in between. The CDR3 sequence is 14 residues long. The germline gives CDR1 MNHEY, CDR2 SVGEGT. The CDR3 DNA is TGTGCCAGCAGTTACTTGCCGCGCAGTGGGCCCCAGCATTTT. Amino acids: CASSYLPRSGPQHF.

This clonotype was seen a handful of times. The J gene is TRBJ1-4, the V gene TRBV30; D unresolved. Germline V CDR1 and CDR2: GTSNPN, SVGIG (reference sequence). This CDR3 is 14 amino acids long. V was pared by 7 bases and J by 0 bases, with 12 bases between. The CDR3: CALYADATNEKLFF. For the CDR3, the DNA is TGTGCCTTATACGCAGATGCAACTAATGAAAAACTGTTTTTT.

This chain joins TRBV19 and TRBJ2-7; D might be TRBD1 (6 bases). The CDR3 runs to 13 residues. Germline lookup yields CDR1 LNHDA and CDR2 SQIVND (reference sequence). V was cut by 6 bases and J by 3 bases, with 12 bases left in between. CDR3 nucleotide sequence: TGTGCCAGTAGCTACGTACAGGGCTACGAGCAGTACTTC. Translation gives CASSYVQGYEQYF.

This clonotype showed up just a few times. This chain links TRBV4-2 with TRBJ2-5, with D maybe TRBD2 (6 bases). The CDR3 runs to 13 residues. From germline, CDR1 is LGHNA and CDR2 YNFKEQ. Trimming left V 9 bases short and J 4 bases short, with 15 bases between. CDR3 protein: CASNRGAGETQYF. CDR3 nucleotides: TGTGCCAGTAACCGGGGAGCGGGAGAGACCCAGTACTTC.

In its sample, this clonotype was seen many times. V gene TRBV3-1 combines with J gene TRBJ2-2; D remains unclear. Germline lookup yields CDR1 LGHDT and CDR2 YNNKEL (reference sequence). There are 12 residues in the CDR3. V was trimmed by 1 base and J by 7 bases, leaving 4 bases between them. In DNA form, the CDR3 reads TGTGCCAGCAGCCAAGTAAACGGGGAGCTGTTTTTT. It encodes CASSQVNGELFF.

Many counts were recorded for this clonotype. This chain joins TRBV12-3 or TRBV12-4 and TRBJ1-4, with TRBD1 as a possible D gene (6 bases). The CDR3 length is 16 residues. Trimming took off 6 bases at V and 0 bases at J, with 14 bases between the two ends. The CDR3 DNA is TGTGCCAGCAGGCCAGGGGTTTCTGCAACTAATGAAAAACTGTTTTTT. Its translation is CASRPGVSATNEKLFF.

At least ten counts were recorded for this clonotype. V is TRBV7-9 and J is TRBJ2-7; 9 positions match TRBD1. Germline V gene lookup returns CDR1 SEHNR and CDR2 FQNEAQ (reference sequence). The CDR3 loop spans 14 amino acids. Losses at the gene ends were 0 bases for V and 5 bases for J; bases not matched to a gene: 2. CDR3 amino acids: CASSLAGQGHEQYF. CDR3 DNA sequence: TGTGCCAGCAGCTTAGCGGGACAGGGACACGAGCAGTACTTC.

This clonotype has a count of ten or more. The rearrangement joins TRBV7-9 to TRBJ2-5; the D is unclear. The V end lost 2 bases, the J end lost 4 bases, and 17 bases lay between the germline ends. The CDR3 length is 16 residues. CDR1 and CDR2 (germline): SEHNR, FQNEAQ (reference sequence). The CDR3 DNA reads TGTGCCAGCAGCTTATTCCAGCCACCACTTCCAGAGACCCAGTACTTC. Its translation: CASSLFQPPLPETQYF.

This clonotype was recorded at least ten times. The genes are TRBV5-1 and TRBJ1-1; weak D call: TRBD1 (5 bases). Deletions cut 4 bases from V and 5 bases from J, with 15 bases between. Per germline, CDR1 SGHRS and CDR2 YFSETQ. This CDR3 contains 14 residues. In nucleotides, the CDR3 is TGCGCCAGCAGCCCGATACAGGCACGGACTGAAGCTTTCTTT. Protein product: CASSPIQARTEAFF.

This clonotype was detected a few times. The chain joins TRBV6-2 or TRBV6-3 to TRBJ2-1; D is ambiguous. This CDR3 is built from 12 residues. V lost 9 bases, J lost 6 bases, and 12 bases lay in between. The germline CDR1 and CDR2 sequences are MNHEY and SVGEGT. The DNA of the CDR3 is TGTGCCAGTTCAGAACGAACCAATGAGCAGTTCTTC. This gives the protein CASSERTNEQFF.

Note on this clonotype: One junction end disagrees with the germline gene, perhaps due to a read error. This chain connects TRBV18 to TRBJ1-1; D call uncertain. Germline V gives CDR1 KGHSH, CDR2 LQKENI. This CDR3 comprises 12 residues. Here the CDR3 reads CASSPGNPEAFF. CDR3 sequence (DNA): TGTGCCAGCTCACCAGGGAACCCTGAAGCTTTCTTT.

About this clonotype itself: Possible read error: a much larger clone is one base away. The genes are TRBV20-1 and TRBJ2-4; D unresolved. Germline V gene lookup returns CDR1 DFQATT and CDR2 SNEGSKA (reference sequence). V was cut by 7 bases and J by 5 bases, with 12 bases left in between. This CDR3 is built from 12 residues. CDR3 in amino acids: CSGPAGQNIQYF. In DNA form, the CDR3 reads TGCAGTGGCCCGGCCGGGCAAAACATTCAGTACTTC.

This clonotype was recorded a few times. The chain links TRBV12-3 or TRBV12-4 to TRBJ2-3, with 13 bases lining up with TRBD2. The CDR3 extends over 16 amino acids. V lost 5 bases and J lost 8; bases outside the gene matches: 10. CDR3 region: CASSASTSGGSVTQYF. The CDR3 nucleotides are TGTGCCAGCAGTGCCTCGACTAGCGGGGGGTCCGTTACGCAGTATTTT.

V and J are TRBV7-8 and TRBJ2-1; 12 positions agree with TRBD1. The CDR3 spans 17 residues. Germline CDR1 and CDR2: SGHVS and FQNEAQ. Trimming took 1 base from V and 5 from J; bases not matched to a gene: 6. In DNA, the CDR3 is TGTGCCAGCAGCTTAGAGGAGGGACAGGGGGCCCACAATGAGCAGTTCTTC. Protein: CASSLEEGQGAHNEQFF.

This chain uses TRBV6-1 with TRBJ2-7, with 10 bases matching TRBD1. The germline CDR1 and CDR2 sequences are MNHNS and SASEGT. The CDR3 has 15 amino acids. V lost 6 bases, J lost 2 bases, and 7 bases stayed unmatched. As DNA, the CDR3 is TGTGCCAGCAGACCCCGGACAGGGGGGACCTACGAGCAGTACTTC. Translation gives CASRPRTGGTYEQYF.

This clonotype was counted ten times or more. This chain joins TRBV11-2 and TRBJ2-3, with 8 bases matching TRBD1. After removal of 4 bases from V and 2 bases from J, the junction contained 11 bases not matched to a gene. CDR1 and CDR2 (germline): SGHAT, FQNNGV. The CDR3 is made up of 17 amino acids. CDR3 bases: TGTGCCAGCAGCTCCACAGGGGGGCGAGCAATCACAGATACGCAGTATTTT. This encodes CASSSTGGRAITDTQYF.

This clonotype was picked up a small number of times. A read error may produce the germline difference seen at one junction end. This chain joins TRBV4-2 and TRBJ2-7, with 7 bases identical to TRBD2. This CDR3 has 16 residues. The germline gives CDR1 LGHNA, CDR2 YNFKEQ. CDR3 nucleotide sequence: TGTACCAGCAGCCAAGATCCAGCGGGGCAATCCTACGAGCAGTACTTC. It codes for CTSSQDPAGQSYEQYF.

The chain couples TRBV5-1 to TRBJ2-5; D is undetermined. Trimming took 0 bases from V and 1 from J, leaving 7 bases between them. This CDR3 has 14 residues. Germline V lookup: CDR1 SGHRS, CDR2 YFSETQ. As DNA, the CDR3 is TGCGCCAGCAGCTTGGACGGGTTCCAAGAGACCCAGTACTTC. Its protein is CASSLDGFQETQYF. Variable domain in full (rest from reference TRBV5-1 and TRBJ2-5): KAGVTQTPRYLIKTRGQQVTLSCSPISGHRSVSWYQQTPGQGLQFLFEYFSETQRNKGNFPGRFSGRQFSNSRSEMNVSTLELGDSALYLCASSLDGFQETQYFGPGTRLLVL.